This is a list of T cell receptor beta chains from one sample in a study of CD8+ T cells in alopecia areata. Sequenced by immunoSEQ multiplex PCR; TCRdb stores in-frame clones only, minus some. The sample includes more than 90,000 clones, 55% to 75% of them seen just once. This specimen consisted of CD8+ T cells sorted from blood, obtained at approximately week 60, from a patient treated with tofacitinib. Receptors originate from a human donor with alopecia areata. The CDR3 runs from the conserved cysteine through the conserved F or W. D genes are given only for firm matches.

D gene,V gene,J gene,CDR3 protein
.,TRBV6-1,TRBJ1-6,CASSDHGPLHF
.,TRBV5-6,TRBJ2-1,CASSLGSPHEQFF
.,TRBV25-1,TRBJ1-2,CASSEGTTTEDYTF
TRBD1,TRBV9,TRBJ2-2,CASSVPLPGQGLNTGELFF
.,TRBV6-1,TRBJ2-7,CASSDGDSSYEQYF
.,TRBV4-1,TRBJ1-5,CASSQDKGAGQPQHF
.,TRBV29-1,TRBJ2-2,CSVVNPVNTGELFF
.,TRBV30,TRBJ1-1,CAWSVKALNTEAFF
TRBD1,TRBV7-9,TRBJ1-4,CASSPEQDRGLGKLFF
.,TRBV25-1,TRBJ1-1,CASSVANTEAFF